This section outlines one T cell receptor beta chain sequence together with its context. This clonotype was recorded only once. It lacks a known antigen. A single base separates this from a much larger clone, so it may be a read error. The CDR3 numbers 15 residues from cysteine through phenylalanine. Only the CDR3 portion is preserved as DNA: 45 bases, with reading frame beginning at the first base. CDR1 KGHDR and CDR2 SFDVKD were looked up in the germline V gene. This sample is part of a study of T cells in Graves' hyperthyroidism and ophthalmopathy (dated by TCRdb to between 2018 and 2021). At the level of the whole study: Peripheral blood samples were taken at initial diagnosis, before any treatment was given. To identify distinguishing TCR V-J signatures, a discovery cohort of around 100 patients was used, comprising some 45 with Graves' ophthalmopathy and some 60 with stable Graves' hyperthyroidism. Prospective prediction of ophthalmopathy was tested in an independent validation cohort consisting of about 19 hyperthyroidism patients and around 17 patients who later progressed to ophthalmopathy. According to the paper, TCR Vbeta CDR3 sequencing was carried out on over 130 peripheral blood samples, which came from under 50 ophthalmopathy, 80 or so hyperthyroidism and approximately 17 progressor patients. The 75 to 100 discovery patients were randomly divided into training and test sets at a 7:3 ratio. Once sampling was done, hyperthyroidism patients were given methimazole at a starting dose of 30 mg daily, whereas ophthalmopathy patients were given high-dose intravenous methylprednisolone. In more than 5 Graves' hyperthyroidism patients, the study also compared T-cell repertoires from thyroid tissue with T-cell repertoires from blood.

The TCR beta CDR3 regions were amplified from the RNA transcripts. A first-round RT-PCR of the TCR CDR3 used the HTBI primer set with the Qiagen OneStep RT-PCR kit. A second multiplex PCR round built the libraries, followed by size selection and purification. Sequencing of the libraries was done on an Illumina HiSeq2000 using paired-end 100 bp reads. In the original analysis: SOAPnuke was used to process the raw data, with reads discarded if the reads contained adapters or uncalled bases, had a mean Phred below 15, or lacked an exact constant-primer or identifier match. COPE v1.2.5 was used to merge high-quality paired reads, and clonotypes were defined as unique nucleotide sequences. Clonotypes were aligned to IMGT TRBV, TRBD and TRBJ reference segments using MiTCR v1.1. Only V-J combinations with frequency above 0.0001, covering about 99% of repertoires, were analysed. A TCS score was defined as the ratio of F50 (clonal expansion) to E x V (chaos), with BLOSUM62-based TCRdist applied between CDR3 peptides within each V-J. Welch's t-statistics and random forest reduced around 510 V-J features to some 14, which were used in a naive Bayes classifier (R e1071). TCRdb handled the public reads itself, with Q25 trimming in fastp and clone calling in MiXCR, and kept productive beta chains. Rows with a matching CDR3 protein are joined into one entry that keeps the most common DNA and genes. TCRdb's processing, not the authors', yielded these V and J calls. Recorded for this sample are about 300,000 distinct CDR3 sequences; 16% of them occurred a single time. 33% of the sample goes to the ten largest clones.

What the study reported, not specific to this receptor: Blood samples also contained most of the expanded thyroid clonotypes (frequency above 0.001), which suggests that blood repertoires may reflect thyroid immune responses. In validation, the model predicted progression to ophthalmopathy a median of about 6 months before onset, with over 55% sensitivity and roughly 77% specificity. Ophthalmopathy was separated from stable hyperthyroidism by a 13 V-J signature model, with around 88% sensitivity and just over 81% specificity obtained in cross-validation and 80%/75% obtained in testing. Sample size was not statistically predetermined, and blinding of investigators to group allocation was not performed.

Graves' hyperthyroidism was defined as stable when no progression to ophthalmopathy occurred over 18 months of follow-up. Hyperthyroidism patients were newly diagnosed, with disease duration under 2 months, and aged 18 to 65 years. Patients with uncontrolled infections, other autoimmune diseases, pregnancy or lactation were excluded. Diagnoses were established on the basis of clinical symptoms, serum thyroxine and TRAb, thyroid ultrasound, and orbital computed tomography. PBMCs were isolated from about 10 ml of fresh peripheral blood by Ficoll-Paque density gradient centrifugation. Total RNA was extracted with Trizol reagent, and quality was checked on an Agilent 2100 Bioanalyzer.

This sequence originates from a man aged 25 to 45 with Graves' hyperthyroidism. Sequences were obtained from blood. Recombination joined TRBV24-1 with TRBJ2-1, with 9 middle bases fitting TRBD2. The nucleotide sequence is TGTGCCACCAGGGGGAGCGGGAGGCCTCTCCATGAGCAGTCCTTC. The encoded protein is CATRGSGRPLHEQSF.